The 17 T cell receptor beta chains presented below share a single source sample, sequenced in a study of T cell responses to AZD1222 COVID-19 vaccine. Generated by immunoSEQ multiplex PCR, the TCRdb table keeps only in-frame clones and is missing some. The sample has roughly 100,000 clones, roughly 86% seen once. The sequencing used peripheral blood, collected on day 0 of AZD1222 vaccination. Receptor source: an adult in good health.

CDR3 loop: CASSRDRINYGYTF. CDR3 nucleotide sequence: TGTGCCAGCAGTCGGGACAGGATTAACTATGGCTACACCTTC. The chain links TRBV6-5 to TRBJ1-2, with 8 bases lining up with TRBD1. J gave up 1 base and V 5 bases, and 3 bases lay outside the gene matches. The CDR3 has 14 residues. Germline lookup yields CDR1 MNHEY and CDR2 SVGAGI.

This clone came up a few times. J is TRBJ2-2 and V is TRBV19; perhaps TRBD2 as D (6 bases). The V end lost 9 bases, the J end lost 6 bases, and 11 bases lay between the germline ends. The CDR3 sequence is 12 residues long. The germline gives CDR1 LNHDA, CDR2 SQIVND (reference sequence). The CDR3 DNA follows: TGTGCCAGCGGGAGAGATCCCGGGGAGCTGTTTTTT. This encodes CASGRDPGELFF.

The chain is built from TRBV4-3 and TRBJ1-4, with 10 bases aligning to TRBD1. V shed 0 bases and J 8 bases; nucleotides not matched to a gene: 3. The CDR3 consists of 15 residues. The germline V gene encodes CDR1 LGHNA and CDR2 YSLEER. CDR3 coding DNA: TGCGCCAGCAGCCAAGACTCGGGACAGGGGGAAAAACTGTTTTTT. Residues: CASSQDSGQGEKLFF.

The V and J genes are TRBV28 and TRBJ2-3; the D is unclear. V was pared by 7 bases and J by 8 bases, with 13 bases between. The CDR3 consists of 12 residues. CDR1 MDHEN and CDR2 SYDVKM come from the germline V gene. The CDR3, as DNA: TGTGCCAGCAACCGGTATTCAGGTACGCAGTATTTT. Translation: CASNRYSGTQYF. Based on the CDR3 plus reference TRBV28 and TRBJ2-3, the full variable domain is DVKVTQSSRYLVKRTGEKVFLECVQDMDHENMFWYRQDPGLGLRLIYFSYDVKMKEKGDIPEGYSVSREKKERFSLILESASTNQTSMYLCASNRYSGTQYFGPGTRLTVL.

The CDR3 DNA is TGTGCCAGCAGCTTACTAACCTACGAGCAGTACTTC. It specifies CASSLLTYEQYF. This chain links TRBV7-2 with TRBJ2-7, with D uncertain. The CDR3 is 12 residues long. The V end was cut by 2 bases, the J end by 2 bases, with 4 bases between. In germline, CDR1 is SGHTA, CDR2 FQGNSA.

The chain couples TRBV20-1 to TRBJ1-2; D is undetermined. CDR3 length equals 10 residues. Germline CDR1 is DFQATT and CDR2 is SNEGSKA (reference sequence). V lost 5 bases and J 8 bases, leaving 9 bases between the germline ends. CDR3 sequence reads: CSAVTQGYTF. CDR3 nucleotide sequence: TGCAGTGCTGTCACTCAAGGCTACACCTTC.

The chain's CDR3 is CASSHETRGAYNEQFF. In nucleotides, the CDR3 is TGCGCCAGCAGCCATGAGACCAGGGGGGCCTACAATGAGCAGTTCTTC. V is TRBV5-1 and J is TRBJ2-1, with a possible D match to TRBD1 (7 bases). CDR1 and CDR2 (germline): SGHRS, YFSETQ. Trimming stripped 4 bases from V and 2 bases from J, with 16 bases between. The CDR3 contains 16 residues.

The chain combines TRBV27 with TRBJ1-2; no clear D. Germline-derived CDR1 and CDR2 are MNHEY and SMNVEV (reference sequence). V was pared by 6 bases and J by 0 bases, with 14 bases between. This CDR3 spans 15 amino acids. The CDR3 reads CASRPTPTSNYGYTF. CDR3 in DNA: TGTGCCAGCAGACCCACACCCACATCTAACTATGGCTACACCTTC.

The V call is TRBV9, the J call TRBJ2-4; D remains ambiguous. Trimming stripped 5 bases from V and 1 base from J, with 10 bases between. The CDR3 extends over 14 amino acids. Germline CDR1 is SGDLS and CDR2 is YYNGEE. The CDR3 here is CASSATRAKNIQYF. The CDR3 bases are TGTGCCAGCAGTGCAACCCGGGCCAAAAACATTCAGTACTTC.

The chain employs TRBV5-1 and TRBJ2-7; D gene ambiguous. Germline CDR1 and CDR2: SGHRS and YFSETQ. The V end lost 4 bases, the J end lost 0 bases, and 11 bases lay between the germline ends. The CDR3 runs to 14 residues. The CDR3 protein is CASSASPSSYEQYF. The CDR3 DNA follows: TGCGCCAGCAGCGCCAGTCCGAGCTCCTACGAGCAGTACTTC.

V usage is TRBV28 and J usage is TRBJ1-1; 11 nucleotides match TRBD1. The CDR3 extends over 17 amino acids. The V and J ends lost 4 bases and 1 base, in that order; junction bases with no gene match: 8. Per germline, CDR1 MDHEN and CDR2 SYDVKM. DNA for the CDR3: TGTGCCAGCAGTTCCCCGGACAGGGGGCCTTCGAACACTGAAGCTTTCTTT. This translates into CASSSPDRGPSNTEAFF.

In nucleotides, the CDR3 is TGTGCCAGCAGCTTAGGTGTTCGGGGGAGCTCCTACGAGCAGTACTTC. Translated: CASSLGVRGSSYEQYF. The chain has TRBV7-2 and TRBJ2-7; TRBD2 is a possible D gene (6 bases). Germline V gene data show CDR1 as SGHTA and CDR2 as FQGNSA. Trimming stripped 1 base from V and 0 bases from J, with 13 bases between. This CDR3 region has 16 residues.

The rearrangement uses TRBV18 and TRBJ2-5; no clear D gene. The CDR3 is 13 amino acids. The germline V and J ends were trimmed by 1 base and 1 base, with 4 bases remaining between them. CDR1 is KGHSH, CDR2 LQKENI, per germline. CDR3 in amino acids: CASSPLSQETQYF. DNA for the CDR3: TGTGCCAGCTCACCACTAAGCCAAGAGACCCAGTACTTC.

The rearrangement joins TRBV7-2 to TRBJ1-2; D ambiguous. Germline CDR1 reads SGHTA; CDR2 reads FQGNSA. V was clipped by 0 bases and J by 4 bases, with 12 bases between them. The length of the CDR3 is 15 residues. The CDR3 is CASSLAAAGPYGYTF. The CDR3 region has the DNA TGTGCCAGCAGCTTAGCGGCGGCAGGCCCCTATGGCTACACCTTC.

The J gene is TRBJ1-5, the V gene TRBV10-3; D call uncertain. The length of the CDR3 is 12 residues. The ends were cut back, 2 bases at V and 5 bases at J, with 4 bases in the middle. Germline lookup yields CDR1 ENHRY and CDR2 SYGVKD. The DNA for the CDR3 is TGTGCCATCAGTGAGGAGGATCAGCCCCAGCATTTT. Translated, it gives CAISEEDQPQHF.

CDR3 protein: CASSQGVFMNTEAFF. The CDR3 DNA reads TGCGCCAGCAGCCAAGGGGTGTTTATGAACACTGAAGCTTTCTTT. The chain employs TRBV4-3 and TRBJ1-1; D unclear. Trimming took 1 base from V and 0 from J, leaving 9 bases between them. The CDR3 runs 15 residues. Germline CDR1 reads LGHNA; CDR2 reads YSLEER.

This clone has just one count. This chain joins TRBV5-8 and TRBJ2-2; tentative D call: TRBD1 (5 bases). CDR1 is SGHTS, CDR2 YDEGEE, per germline. CDR3 length: 16 residues. The germline V and J ends were trimmed by 1 base and 1 base, with 11 bases remaining between them. The CDR3, as DNA: TGTGCCAGCAGCTTGTACCAGGGCCTGAACACCGGGGAGCTGTTTTTT. Translated, it gives CASSLYQGLNTGELFF.